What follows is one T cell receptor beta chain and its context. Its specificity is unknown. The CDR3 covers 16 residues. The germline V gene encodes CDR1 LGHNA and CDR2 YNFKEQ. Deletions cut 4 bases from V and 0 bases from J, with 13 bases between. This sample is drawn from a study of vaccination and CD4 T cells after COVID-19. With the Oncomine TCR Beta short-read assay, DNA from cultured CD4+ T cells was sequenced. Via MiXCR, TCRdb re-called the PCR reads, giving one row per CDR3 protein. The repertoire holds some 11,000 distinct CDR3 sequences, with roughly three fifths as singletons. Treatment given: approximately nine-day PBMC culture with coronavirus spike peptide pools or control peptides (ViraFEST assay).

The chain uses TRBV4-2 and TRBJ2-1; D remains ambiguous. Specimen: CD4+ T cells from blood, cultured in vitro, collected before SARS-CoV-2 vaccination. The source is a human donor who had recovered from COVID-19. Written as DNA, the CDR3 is TGTGCCAGCAGCCCTTCCGACACCCGCTCCTACAATGAGCAGTTCTTC. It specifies CASSPSDTRSYNEQFF.